The 7 T cell receptor beta chains in this list originate from one sample, sequenced in a study of human T cells and chemical hapten exposure. As to time point: patch test 3, about 24 weeks after DPC sensitization. Treatment noted: therapeutic diphenylcyclopropenone sensitization with weekly scalp DPC. The study extracted total RNA from unfractionated whole blood. TCRdb processed the RACE reads anew with MiXCR; each CDR3 protein has one entry. The table has under 50,000 distinct CDR3 sequences, roughly 12% seen once. The specimen comprised whole blood, sampled in connection with sensitization to the hapten diphenylcyclopropenone (DPC). All receptors come from a woman aged 40 to 50 with alopecia areata. Some clones in this sample may be carry-over from other donors' samples.

The chain couples TRBV9 to TRBJ2-5, with unresolved D. Between the trimmed V and J ends, which lost 0 bases and 1 base, there was a span of 7 bases. In germline, CDR1 is SGDLS, CDR2 YYNGEE. The CDR3 totals 14 residues. This CDR3 reads CASSVDPSQETQYF. In DNA form, the CDR3 reads TGTGCCAGCAGCGTAGATCCCAGCCAAGAGACCCAGTACTTC.

This clonotype has only a few counts. V gene TRBV19 combines with J gene TRBJ1-5, with unresolved D. The germline V gene encodes CDR1 LNHDA and CDR2 SQIVND (reference sequence). The V and J ends lost 6 bases and 2 bases respectively, with 8 bases between them. CDR3 size: 13 residues. This chain's CDR3 is CASRVGGNQPQHF. Here the CDR3 DNA reads TGTGCCAGTAGGGTCGGGGGCAATCAGCCCCAGCATTTT.

This clonotype was detected many times. The V gene is TRBV7-8, the J gene TRBJ2-1, with 8 bases fitting TRBD1. The V segment lost 5 bases and the J segment 6 bases; nucleotides outside the gene matches: 6. From germline, CDR1 is SGHVS and CDR2 FQNEAQ. The CDR3 totals 14 residues. The CDR3 region has the DNA TGTGCCAGCAGCGCCGGACAGGGTATCAATGAGCAGTTCTTC. This translates into CASSAGQGINEQFF.

Worth noting for this clonotype: A much larger clone lies a single base off, so this may be a read error. The chain joins TRBV18 to TRBJ1-1; D may be TRBD1 (6 bases). Per the germline V gene, CDR1 is KGHSH and CDR2 is LQKENI. There are 17 residues in the CDR3. V dropped 3 bases and J dropped 0 bases, with 17 bases sitting between them. CDR3: CASSPIQAQGMNTEAFF. The DNA of the CDR3 is TGTGCCAGCTCACCCATACAAGCACAGGGCATGAACACTGAAGCTTTCTTT.

This clonotype was seen many times. V is TRBV20-1 and J is TRBJ2-3; D gene uncertain. This CDR3 region has 11 residues. The germline gives CDR1 DFQATT, CDR2 SNEGSKA (reference sequence). The V end was cut by 3 bases, the J end by 4 bases, with 5 bases between. The CDR3 coding sequence is TGCAGTGCTAGCGGACCAGATACGCAGTATTTT. It specifies CSASGPDTQYF.

The chain employs TRBV4-3 and TRBJ2-1; D not certain. This CDR3 contains 15 residues. Germline V CDR1 and CDR2: LGHNA, YSLEER. Trimming removed 1 base at V and 2 bases at J, with 9 bases between. The CDR3 loop reads CASSQVRAPYNEQFF. In DNA form, the CDR3 reads TGCGCCAGCAGCCAAGTCCGGGCCCCCTACAATGAGCAGTTCTTC.

This clonotype occurred a few times. The rearrangement uses TRBV6-1 and TRBJ1-1; D is undetermined. The CDR3 has 14 residues. CDR1 and CDR2 (germline): MNHNS, SASEGT. Deletions cut 3 bases from V and 5 bases from J, with 13 bases between. The CDR3 DNA reads as TGTGCCAGCAGTGATGGGCCCCTAGTGACTGAAGCTTTCTTT. Its protein product is CASSDGPLVTEAFF.